Each of the 15 T cell receptor beta chains below was sequenced from the same sample in a study of regulatory T cells in long-lasting Graves disease. Construction of TCR beta libraries relied on iRepertoire HTBI primers and on Arm-PCR targeting CDR3 regions. TCRdb reprocessed the multiplex PCR reads via MiXCR and lists one record per CDR3 protein. Here the sample spans 350,000 to 500,000 distinct CDR3 sequences, about 17% being singletons. Documented time point: newly diagnosed GD, antithyroid drugs for less than 3 months. RNA from PBMCs was the source of the TCR library. The sample was also reused in another study, on T cells in Graves' hyperthyroidism and ophthalmopathy.

Sequencing used peripheral blood mononuclear cells (PBMCs), obtained at new diagnosis, from a patient treated with antithyroid drugs. These receptors came from a woman in her 30s with Graves disease.

In this sample, this clonotype turned up many times. This chain uses TRBV3-1 with TRBJ1-2; TRBD1 aligns across 9 bases. With V trimmed by 3 bases and J by 0 bases, 2 bases remained unmatched. The CDR3 is made up of 15 amino acids. Germline CDR1 reads LGHDT; CDR2 reads YNNKEL (reference sequence). This CDR3 reads CASSQRDRANYGYTF. Written as DNA, the CDR3 is TGTGCCAGCAGCCAGAGGGACAGGGCTAACTATGGCTACACCTTC. The full variable domain, its missing parts supplied by reference TRBV3-1 and TRBJ1-2, is DTAVSQTPKYLVTQMGNDKSIKCEQNLGHDTMYWYKQDSKKFLKIMFSYNNKELIINETVPNRFSPKSPDKAHLNLHINSLELGDSAVYFCASSQRDRANYGYTFGSGTRLTVV.

This clonotype was seen at least ten times. The genes are TRBV10-3 and TRBJ2-2; TRBD2 matches at 10 bases. CDR1 is ENHRY, CDR2 SYGVKD, per germline. The CDR3 length is 16 residues. V gave up 6 bases and J gave up 4 bases; unmatched junction bases: 8. CDR3: CAISGPSGSPTGELFF. CDR3 nucleotides: TGTGCCATCAGCGGACCTAGCGGGAGTCCCACCGGGGAGCTGTTTTTT.

This clonotype appeared a few times. This sequence joins TRBV20-1 and TRBJ2-5; D may be TRBD2 (6 bases). With 1 base removed from V and 5 bases from J, the gap between germline ends came to 17 bases. Germline values: CDR1 DFQATT, CDR2 SNEGSKA (reference sequence). This CDR3 has 15 residues. The CDR3 DNA sequence: TGCAGTGCTAGAGTCTTTGGTAGCGGCCCGGAGACCCAGTACTTC. This translates into CSARVFGSGPETQYF.

This chain links TRBV7-9 with TRBJ2-2; 8 nucleotides align to TRBD1. After removal of 2 bases from V and 0 bases from J, the junction contained 5 bases not matched to a gene. Germline CDR1 reads SEHNR; CDR2 reads FQNEAQ (reference sequence). The CDR3 totals 17 residues. The CDR3 DNA sequence: TGTGCCAGCAGCTTACGAGACAGGGGCGCGAACACCGGGGAGCTGTTTTTT. It translates to CASSLRDRGANTGELFF.

This clonotype has at least ten counts. This chain connects TRBV11-2 to TRBJ2-1; the D is unclear. With 4 bases removed from V and 7 bases from J, the gap between germline ends came to 14 bases. The CDR3 length is 14 residues. CDR1 and CDR2 (germline): SGHAT, FQNNGV. CDR3 nucleotide sequence: TGTGCCAGCAGCTGGGCTTCTACAGCGAATGAGCAGTTCTTC. Translated: CASSWASTANEQFF.

Worth noting for this clonotype: This likely traces to a read error, being one base from a far larger clone. J is TRBJ2-7 and V is TRBV28; TRBD2 agrees at 13 bases. In germline, CDR1 is MDHEN, CDR2 SYDVKM. The CDR3 has 15 amino acids. Losses at the gene ends were 8 bases for V and 7 bases for J; bases not matched to a gene: 11. The CDR3 nucleotides are TGTGCCAGCGTCCCACCGGGACTAGCGGGACATGAGCAGTACTTC. It specifies CASVPPGLAGHEQYF.

V gene TRBV12-3 or TRBV12-4 combines with J gene TRBJ2-5; unclear D gene. The CDR3 contains 13 residues. V was cut by 6 bases and J by 5 bases, with 13 bases left in between. The CDR3 loop reads CASSPQAWETQYF. The CDR3 nucleotides read TGTGCCAGCAGCCCCCAGGCGTGGGAGACCCAGTACTTC.

J is TRBJ2-3 and V is TRBV6-1; D unresolved. This CDR3 contains 14 residues. V lost 6 bases to trimming and J lost 6 bases, with 16 bases between them. Germline lookup yields CDR1 MNHNS and CDR2 SASEGT. CDR3 loop: CASRPLNSADTQYF. The CDR3 nucleotides read TGTGCCAGCAGGCCTTTAAATTCTGCGGATACGCAGTATTTT.

About this clonotype: A read error likely explains this, since a far larger clone differs by one base. CDR3 coding DNA: TGTGCCATCAGTCCAGGGGCCAACGTCCTGACTTTC. Its protein product is CAISPGANVLTF. This chain joins TRBV10-3 and TRBJ2-6; the D is unclear. V lost 5 bases and J 4 bases, leaving 3 bases between the germline ends. Looked up from germline, CDR1 is ENHRY and CDR2 is SYGVKD. There are 12 residues in the CDR3.

This clonotype was counted ten times or more. CDR3 nucleotides: TGTGCCAGCAGTTTATCGGCTCCATCCTACGAGCAGTACTTC. It encodes CASSLSAPSYEQYF. The genes are TRBV27 and TRBJ2-7, with D unresolved. CDR3 length: 14 amino acids. The V gene lost 0 bases and the J gene lost 1 base, with 7 bases spanning the gap. From germline, CDR1 is MNHEY and CDR2 SMNVEV (reference sequence).

The chain carries TRBV5-5 and TRBJ2-3; 9 bases are shared with TRBD2. V lost 1 base, J lost 4 bases, and 7 bases stayed unmatched. Germline values: CDR1 SGHKS, CDR2 YYEKEE (reference sequence). The CDR3 has 16 amino acids. CDR3 sequence: CASSLTSSGNSDTQYF. DNA of the CDR3: TGTGCCAGCAGCTTGACGTCTAGCGGGAACTCAGATACGCAGTATTTT.

This clonotype was detected only a few times. V gene TRBV18 combines with J gene TRBJ2-1, with TRBD2 matching 9 bases. V dropped 6 bases and J dropped 9; count of bases not matched to a gene: 12. Germline V lookup: CDR1 KGHSH, CDR2 LQKENI. This CDR3 is 15 amino acids long. The CDR3, as DNA: TGTGCCAGCTCTAATTCGCGGGAGGGCCGAATTGAGCAGTTCTTC. Its translation is CASSNSREGRIEQFF.

This clonotype was found many times. The chain couples TRBV29-1 to TRBJ2-7; TRBD1 matches at 8 bases. The CDR3 is 14 amino acids. CDR1 SQVTM and CDR2 ANQGSEA come from the germline V gene. The junction had 5 bases not matched to a gene; V was cut back by 4 bases and J by 0 bases. In nucleotides, the CDR3 is TGCAGCGTTGGGGCTGGACAGGGCTCCTACGAGCAGTACTTC. Translation gives CSVGAGQGSYEQYF.

In this sample, this clonotype turned up many times. The rearrangement uses TRBV19 and TRBJ1-5; the D gene is possibly TRBD1 (5 bases). The CDR3 has 14 residues. The germline gives CDR1 LNHDA, CDR2 SQIVND (reference sequence). Trimming took off 4 bases at V and 5 bases at J, with 12 bases between the two ends. The CDR3 nucleotides read TGTGCCAGTAGTACGGGACGGTATCATCAGCCCCAGCATTTT. Protein sequence: CASSTGRYHQPQHF.

This clonotype was seen ten or more times. This chain uses TRBV27 with TRBJ2-7, with a tentative D call TRBD2 (6 bases). From germline, CDR1 is MNHEY and CDR2 SMNVEV (reference sequence). This CDR3 comprises 15 residues. V lost 4 bases to trimming and J lost 3 bases, with 16 bases between them. The CDR3 bases are TGTGCCAGCAGTTCCCCCCGCGGGATTTACTACGAGCAGTACTTC. Translation gives CASSSPRGIYYEQYF.